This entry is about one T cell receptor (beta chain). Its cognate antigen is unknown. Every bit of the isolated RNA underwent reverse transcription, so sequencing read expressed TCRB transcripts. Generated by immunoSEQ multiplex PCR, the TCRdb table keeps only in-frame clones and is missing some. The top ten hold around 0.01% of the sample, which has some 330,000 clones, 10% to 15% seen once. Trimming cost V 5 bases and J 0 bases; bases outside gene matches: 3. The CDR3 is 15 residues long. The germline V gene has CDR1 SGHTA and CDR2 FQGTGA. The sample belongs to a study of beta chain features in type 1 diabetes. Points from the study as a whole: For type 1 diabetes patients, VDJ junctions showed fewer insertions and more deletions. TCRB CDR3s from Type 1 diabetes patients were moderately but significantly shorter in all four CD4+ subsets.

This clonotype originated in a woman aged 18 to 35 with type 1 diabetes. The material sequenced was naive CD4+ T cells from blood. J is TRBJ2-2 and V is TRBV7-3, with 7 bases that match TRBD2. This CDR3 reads CASSPSGANTGELFF. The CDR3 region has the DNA TGTGCCAGCAGCCCCAGCGGGGCGAACACCGGGGAGCTGTTTTTT. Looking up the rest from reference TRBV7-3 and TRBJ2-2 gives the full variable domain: GAGVSQTPSNKVTEKGKYVELRCDPISGHTALYWYRQSLGQGPEFLIYFQGTGAADDSGLPNDRFFAVRPEGSVSTLKIQRTERGDSAVYLCASSPSGANTGELFFGEGSRLTVL.